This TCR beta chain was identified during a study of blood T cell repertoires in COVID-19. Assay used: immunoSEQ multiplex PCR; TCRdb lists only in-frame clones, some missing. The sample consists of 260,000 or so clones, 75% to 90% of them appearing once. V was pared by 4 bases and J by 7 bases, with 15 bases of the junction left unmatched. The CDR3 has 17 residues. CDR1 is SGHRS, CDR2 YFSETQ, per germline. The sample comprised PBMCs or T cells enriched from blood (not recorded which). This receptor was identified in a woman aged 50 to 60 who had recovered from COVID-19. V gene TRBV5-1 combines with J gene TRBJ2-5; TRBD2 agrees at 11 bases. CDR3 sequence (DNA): TGCGCCAGCAGCCAGGGGGCTAGCGGGGGGCCCCAGGGGACCCAGTACTTC. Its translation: CASSQGASGGPQGTQYF.